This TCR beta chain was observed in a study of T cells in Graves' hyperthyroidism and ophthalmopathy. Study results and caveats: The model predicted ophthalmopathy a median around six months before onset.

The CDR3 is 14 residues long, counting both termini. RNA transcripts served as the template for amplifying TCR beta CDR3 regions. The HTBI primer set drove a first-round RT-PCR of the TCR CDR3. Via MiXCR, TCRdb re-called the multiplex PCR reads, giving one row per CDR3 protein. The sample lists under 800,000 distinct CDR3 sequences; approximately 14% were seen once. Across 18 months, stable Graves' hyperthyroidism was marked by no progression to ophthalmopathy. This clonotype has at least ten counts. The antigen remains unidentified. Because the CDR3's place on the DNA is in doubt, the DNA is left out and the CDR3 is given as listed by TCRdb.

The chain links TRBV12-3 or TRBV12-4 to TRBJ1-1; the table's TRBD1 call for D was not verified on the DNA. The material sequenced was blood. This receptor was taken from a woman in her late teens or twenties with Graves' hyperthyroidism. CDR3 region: CASSFGGGATATFF.